This record looks at one T cell receptor (beta chain) sequence and its context. These data originate in a study of blood T cell repertoires in COVID-19. In the study overall: The analysed material was cDNA or gDNA that came from T cells, B-cell-depleted T cells, or PBMCs.

The table came from immunoSEQ multiplex PCR; TCRdb's copy has only in-frame clones and leaves some out. The sample carries 250,000 or so clones, approximately 90% recorded once. Germline CDR1 is WNHNN and CDR2 is SYGVQD (reference sequence). The CDR3 length is 14 residues. V was pared by 7 bases and J by 2 bases, with 12 bases between. Sequenced material: peripheral blood. The clonotype was recovered from a woman aged 30 to 39 with active or convalescent COVID-19. V usage is TRBV10-1 and J usage is TRBJ1-3; no clear D. In DNA form, the CDR3 reads TGCGCCAGCAACGACGGGAGCACTGGAAACACCATATATTTT. It translates to CASNDGSTGNTIYF.